This paragraph reports one TCR beta chain. Its target is unknown. The data were taken from a study of T cell responses to AZD1222 COVID-19 vaccine. Trimming took 2 bases from V and 5 from J, leaving 9 bases between them. The CDR3 loop spans 13 amino acids. Germline V gives CDR1 MNHEY, CDR2 SVGEGT. Libraries were prepared by immunoSEQ multiplex PCR; TCRdb keeps only in-frame clonotypes and omits some of them. The sample lists some 110,000 clones; 80% to 90% were seen once. General study findings and limits: The donor cohort was predominantly white British with a female majority, and clonal diversity may have been underestimated. Two AZD1222 administrations were followed by greater Spike-specific TCR breadth and depth.

This receptor was obtained from an adult in good health. Here the sequenced sample was peripheral blood, taken on day 0 of AZD1222 vaccination. V usage is TRBV6-2 or TRBV6-3 and J usage is TRBJ1-2; D ambiguous. CDR3 residues: CASSYGTQYGYTF. DNA of the CDR3: TGTGCCAGCAGTTACGGAACACAATATGGCTACACCTTC.